This T cell receptor (beta chain) was sequenced for a study of blood T cell repertoires in COVID-19. Study background: COVID-19 samples, acute and convalescent, were from the United States, Italy and Spain. The cDNA or gDNA used as material had been derived from T cells, B-cell-depleted T cells, or PBMCs.

Per the original data handling: Cell counts per sample came from amplifying reference gene primers. Method: immunoSEQ multiplex PCR; TCRdb's copy keeps in-frame clones and lacks some. For V, J and clone size, that table is used; D and trimming come from the DNA. The sample includes under 250,000 clones, 80% to 90% of them seen just once. V was pared by 5 bases and J by 3 bases, with 4 bases of the junction left unmatched. The CDR3 sequence is 15 residues long. Germline loops: CDR1 MNHEY, CDR2 SVGAGI. This TCR was sampled from a woman in her forties or fifties with acute or convalescent COVID-19. Sequences were obtained from peripheral blood. This rearrangement joins TRBV6-5 to TRBJ1-2; 12 nucleotides match TRBD1. In DNA form, the CDR3 reads TGTGCCAGCAGTCTAGGGACAGGGGGCTACTATGGCTACACCTTC. Translated, it gives CASSLGTGGYYGYTF.